This TCR beta chain is from a study of breast tumors, draining lymph nodes, adjacent tissues (dated by TCRdb to about 2016). As for the study more broadly: The study compared TCR beta repertoires across tumor, adjacent nontumor tissue and axillary lymph nodes from breast cancer patients. In human breast cancer, the study set out to assess how tumor, surrounding tissue and draining lymph node repertoires relate to one another and whether T cells might be exchanged between them.

Sequenced on an Illumina HiSeq 2000. Multiplex PCR amplification was used to generate the TCR beta chain libraries. High-throughput sequencing was used to analyze the amplified TCR beta chain products. TCRdb itself trimmed the public reads at Q25 with fastp, ran MiXCR and retained productive beta chains. Records with the same CDR3 protein are collapsed into one entry carrying the most frequent genes and DNA. This sample holds about 300,000 distinct CDR3 sequences; around 31% were observed only once. The ten largest clonotypes hold under 1.2% of the sample. This clonotype has ten or more counts. Its cognate antigen has yet to be identified. Base qualities are not recorded, but no much larger clone differs from it by a single base. As encoded in the germline V gene, CDR1 is SGHVS while CDR2 is FNYEAQ. Taken from cysteine to phenylalanine, the CDR3 has 15 residues. The only DNA kept is the CDR3, 45 bases in frame from the first base. At the junction V is shortened by 1 base and J by 9 bases, with 16 bases in between.

Study-wide conclusions, independent of this receptor: The data were judged consistent with most tumor T cells deriving from the lymph node and then expanding within tumor tissue. Tumor T-cell repertoires showed less diversity than lymph node repertoires and more diversity than nontumor tissue repertoires, and tumor T-cell repertoires showed preferential V and J gene usage. The similarity between tumor and nontumor tissue repertoires was significantly greater in luminal-like breast cancer than in basal-like breast cancer. The conclusion that tumor T cells originate in lymph nodes was framed as consistent with a hypothesis rather than directly demonstrated.

The lymph node samples were taken from the axillary draining lymph nodes of breast cancer patients. The chain uses TRBV7-6 and TRBJ2-1, and perhaps TRBD2 as D gene, on 6 matching bases. Sequencing was carried out using axillary lymph node tissue. The TCR originated in a female donor with breast cancer. Some clones in this sample may be carry-over from other donors' samples. The CDR3 here reads CASSLVVDGTSEQFF. The nucleotides read TGTGCCAGCAGCTTAGTCGTGGATGGGACTTCTGAGCAGTTCTTC.